These 16 T cell receptor beta chains came from one sample sequenced in a study of OX40 agonist ivuxolimab in advanced cancers. Assay: immunoSEQ multiplex PCR; the TCRdb copy retains only in-frame clones and omits some. The table includes about 67,000 clones, approximately 90% detected once. This specimen consisted of CD4+ or CD8+ T cells sorted from blood, obtained in a trial of the OX40 agonist ivuxolimab. The receptors were gathered from an adult with an advanced solid tumor such as melanoma, head and neck, liver or kidney cancer.

J is TRBJ1-2 and V is TRBV7-9, with TRBD1 as a possible D gene (6 bases). The CDR3 is 14 amino acids. Germline V gene sequence: CDR1 SEHNR, CDR2 FQNEAQ (reference sequence). V lost 5 bases, J lost 4 bases, and 14 bases lay in between. CDR3 in amino acids: CASSHTGGAYGYTF. CDR3 coding DNA: TGTGCCAGCAGCCATACGGGGGGGGCCTATGGCTACACCTTC. Supplemented by reference TRBV7-9 and TRBJ1-2, the full variable domain reads DTGVSQNPRHKITKRGQNVTFRCDPISEHNRLYWYRQTLGQGPEFLTYFQNEAQLEKSRLLSDRFSAERPKGSFSTLEIQRTEQGDSAMYLCASSHTGGAYGYTFGSGTRLTVV.

The gene calls are TRBV2 and TRBJ1-6; D is ambiguous. The CDR3 spans 15 residues. V was pared by 3 bases and J by 8 bases, with 14 bases between. Germline V gene sequence: CDR1 SNHLY, CDR2 FYNNEI. CDR3 in DNA: TGTGCCAGCAGTGATGGTCGGGGTAGATATTCACCCCTCCACTTT. It translates to CASSDGRGRYSPLHF.

V gene TRBV29-1 combines with J gene TRBJ1-1; no clear D gene. The germline gives CDR1 SQVTM, CDR2 ANQGSEA. The CDR3 spans 12 residues. V was pared by 4 bases and J by 0 bases, with 6 bases between. CDR3 residues: CSVGRLNTEAFF. The CDR3 DNA reads TGCAGCGTTGGGCGTCTGAACACTGAAGCTTTCTTT.

V gene TRBV2 combines with J gene TRBJ1-1; TRBD1 aligns across 8 bases. Germline CDR1 and CDR2: SNHLY and FYNNEI. The V gene end was trimmed by 6 bases and the J gene end by 0 bases; junction bases not matched to a gene: 3. The CDR3 is 14 residues long. This CDR3 reads CASRPTGVNTEAFF. CDR3 DNA sequence: TGTGCCAGCAGACCGACAGGGGTGAACACTGAAGCTTTCTTT.

This rearrangement joins TRBV5-6 to TRBJ2-3; D perhaps matches TRBD2 (5 bases). The CDR3 totals 13 residues. V was clipped by 0 bases and J by 3 bases, with 5 bases between them. Germline loops: CDR1 SGHDT, CDR2 YYEEEE. CDR3 sequence: CASSLGETDTQYF. As DNA, the CDR3 is TGTGCCAGCAGCTTGGGGGAGACAGATACGCAGTATTTT.

The chain is built from TRBV11-2 and TRBJ2-5, with 7 positions matching TRBD1. The closer fit of TRBJ2-7 to the DNA end suggests the J call may be wrong. CDR3 length: 15 amino acids. Per germline, CDR1 SGHAT and CDR2 FQNNGV. In DNA, the CDR3 is TGTGCCAGCAGCTTGGAGATGGGACAGATCTACGAGCAGTACTTC. It specifies CASSLEMGQIYEQYF.

The CDR3 DNA is TGCGCCAGCAGCCAAGGCGGGGTTAATAATTCACCCCTCCACTTT. It is translated as CASSQGGVNNSPLHF. J is TRBJ1-6 and V is TRBV4-3; no definite D call. This CDR3 is built from 15 residues. CDR1 LGHNA and CDR2 YSLEER come from the germline V gene. Trimming left V 1 base short and J 5 bases short, with 9 bases between.

The V and J genes are TRBV19 and TRBJ2-1; 9 bases line up with TRBD1. This CDR3 contains 14 residues. V was clipped by 5 bases and J by 6 bases; unmatched bases: 5. Per the germline V gene, CDR1 is LNHDA and CDR2 is SQIVND (reference sequence). CDR3 sequence reads: CASSSRDRANEQFF. The CDR3 bases are TGTGCCAGTAGTTCCCGGGACAGGGCCAATGAGCAGTTCTTC.

The chain has TRBV5-6 and TRBJ1-1, with D possibly being TRBD1 (5 bases). Germline values: CDR1 SGHDT, CDR2 YYEEEE. CDR3 length: 12 residues. Trimming shortened V by 7 bases and J by 3 bases, and 10 bases separated the two germline ends. The DNA of the CDR3 is TGTGCCAGCCATCGGGGGGACACTGAAGCTTTCTTT. As protein: CASHRGDTEAFF.

The V call is TRBV6-5, the J call TRBJ2-5; D not resolved. The CDR3 contains 14 residues. V was trimmed by 7 bases and J by 4 bases, leaving 16 bases between them. Germline V gives CDR1 MNHEY, CDR2 SVGAGI. The chain's CDR3 is CASMENHPGETQYF. DNA of the CDR3: TGTGCCAGCATGGAGAACCACCCAGGAGAGACCCAGTACTTC.

The V gene is TRBV9, the J gene TRBJ2-2; no definite D call. The V end was cut by 0 bases, the J end by 8 bases, with 8 bases between. The germline CDR1 and CDR2 sequences are SGDLS and YYNGEE. This CDR3 spans 13 amino acids. CDR3 bases: TGTGCCAGCAGCGTAGGTCCCCAAGGGGAGCTGTTTTTT. Protein: CASSVGPQGELFF. The full variable domain, rest sourced from reference TRBV9 and TRBJ2-2, is DSGVTQTPKHLITATGQRVTLRCSPRSGDLSVYWYQQSLDQGLQFLIQYYNGEERAKGNILERFSAQQFPDLHSELNLSSLELGDSALYFCASSVGPQGELFFGEGSRLTVL.

J is TRBJ2-1 and V is TRBV10-2, with 14 bases fitting TRBD2. CDR1 WSHSY and CDR2 SAAADI come from the germline V gene. The V and J ends lost 6 bases and 9 bases, in that order; junction bases with no gene match: 7. The CDR3 loop spans 15 amino acids. The CDR3 spells CASRGTSGGLLEQFF. Written as DNA, the CDR3 is TGCGCCAGCAGGGGGACTAGCGGGGGACTCCTTGAGCAGTTCTTC.

V is TRBV7-9 and J is TRBJ2-1; no definite D call. Germline loops: CDR1 SEHNR, CDR2 FQNEAQ (reference sequence). This CDR3 has 11 amino acids. V shed 3 bases and J shed 9 bases, with 6 bases lying between them. CDR3 region: CASSFSSEQFF. CDR3 in DNA: TGTGCCAGCAGCTTCAGTAGTGAGCAGTTCTTC. The variable domain in full, completed from reference TRBV7-9 and TRBJ2-1, reads DTGVSQNPRHKITKRGQNVTFRCDPISEHNRLYWYRQTLGQGPEFLTYFQNEAQLEKSRLLSDRFSAERPKGSFSTLEIQRTEQGDSAMYLCASSFSSEQFFGPGTRLTVL.

J is TRBJ1-3 and V is TRBV6-5; D uncertain. Germline lookup yields CDR1 MNHEY and CDR2 SVGAGI. This CDR3 region has 15 residues. Deletions cut 2 bases from V and 1 base from J, with 9 bases between. CDR3 amino acids: CASSYDGKSGNTIYF. CDR3 nucleotides: TGTGCCAGCAGTTACGACGGCAAGTCTGGAAACACCATATATTTT.

The V call is TRBV10-3, the J call TRBJ2-5; TRBD2 aligns across 11 bases. The ends lost 4 bases at V and 5 bases at J; junction bases unmatched: 15. CDR1 and CDR2 from the germline V gene are ENHRY and SYGVKD. This CDR3 comprises 18 residues. CDR3 residues: CAISGRGLAGGREETQYF. CDR3 DNA: TGTGCCATCAGTGGCCGTGGTTTAGCGGGAGGGCGGGAGGAGACCCAGTACTTC.

The chain combines TRBV6-5 with TRBJ2-3, with TRBD1 matching 7 bases. V shed 2 bases, J shed 8 bases, and the junction held 10 bases outside the gene matches. Germline assignment: CDR1 MNHEY and CDR2 SVGAGI. The CDR3 is 15 amino acids. The CDR3 DNA sequence: TGTGCCAGCAGTTACCGGGACAGTGACTTGGTTACGCAGTATTTT. This translates into CASSYRDSDLVTQYF.